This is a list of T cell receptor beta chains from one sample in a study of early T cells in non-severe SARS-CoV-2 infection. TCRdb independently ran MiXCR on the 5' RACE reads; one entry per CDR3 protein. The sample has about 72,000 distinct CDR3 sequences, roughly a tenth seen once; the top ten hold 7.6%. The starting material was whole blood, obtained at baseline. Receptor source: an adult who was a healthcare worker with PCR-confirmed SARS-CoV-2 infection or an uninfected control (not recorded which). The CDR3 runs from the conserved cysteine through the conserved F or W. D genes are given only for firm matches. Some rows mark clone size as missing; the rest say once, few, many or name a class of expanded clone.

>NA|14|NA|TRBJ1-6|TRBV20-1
CSARPGENNSPLHF
TGCAGTGCTAGACCAGGGGAGAATAATTCACCCCTCCACTTT
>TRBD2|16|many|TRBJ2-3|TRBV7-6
CASSLGRGGLGDTQYF
TGTGCCAGCAGCTTAGGGCGGGGGGGCCTTGGAGATACGCAGTATTTT
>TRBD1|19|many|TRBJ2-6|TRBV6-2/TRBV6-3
CASRPPGTGTLSGANVLTF
TGTGCCAGCAGGCCCCCCGGGACAGGGACCCTCTCTGGGGCCAACGTCCTGACTTTC
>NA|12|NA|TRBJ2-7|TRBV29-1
CSVRQDRYEQYF
TGCAGCGTCAGACAGGATAGGTACGAGCAGTACTTC
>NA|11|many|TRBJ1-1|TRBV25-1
CASSAGTEAFF
TGTGCCAGCAGTGCGGGCACTGAAGCTTTCTTT
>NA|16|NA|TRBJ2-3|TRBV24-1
CATSASDTTGGDTQYF
TGTGCCACCAGTGCCTCGGACACAACCGGGGGAGATACGCAGTATTTT
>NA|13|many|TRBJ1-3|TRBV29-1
CSVDPGAGNTIYF
TGCAGCGTTGATCCAGGGGCTGGAAACACCATATATTTT
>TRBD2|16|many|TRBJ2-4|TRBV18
CASSPSLAGGRNIQYF
TGTGCCAGCTCACCATCACTAGCGGGGGGGCGAAACATTCAGTACTTC
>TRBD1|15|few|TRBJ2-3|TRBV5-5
CASRMSGTGVDTQYF
TGTGCCAGCAGAATGAGCGGGACAGGGGTGGATACGCAGTATTTT
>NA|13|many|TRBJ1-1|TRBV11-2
CASTPPNGGAAFF
TGTGCCAGCACCCCCCCCAATGGGGGGGCTGCTTTCTTT
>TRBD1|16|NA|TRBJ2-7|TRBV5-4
CASSLGPQRTGYEQYF
TGTGCCAGCAGCTTGGGGCCCCAACGGACAGGCTACGAGCAGTACTTC
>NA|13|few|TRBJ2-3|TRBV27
CASSFRGTDTQYF
TGTGCCAGCAGTTTCAGGGGCACAGATACGCAGTATTTT
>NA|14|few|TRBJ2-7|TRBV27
CASSGASGTYEQYF
TGTGCCAGCAGTGGGGCGTCAGGCACCTACGAGCAGTACTTC
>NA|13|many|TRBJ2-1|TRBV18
CASSPRGDSEQFF
TGTGCCAGCTCACCGCGGGGAGACAGTGAGCAGTTCTTC
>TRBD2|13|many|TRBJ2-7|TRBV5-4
CASSFLGEGEQYF
TGTGCCAGCAGCTTTCTTGGGGAGGGCGAGCAGTACTTC
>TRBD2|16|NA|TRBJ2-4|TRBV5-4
CASSPTLAGGQDIQYF
TGTGCCAGCAGCCCCACCCTAGCGGGGGGGCAAGACATTCAGTACTTC
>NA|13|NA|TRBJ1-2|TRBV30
CAWGKTANYGYTF
TGTGCCTGGGGGAAGACAGCTAACTATGGCTACACCTTC
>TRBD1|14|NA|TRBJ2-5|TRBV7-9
CASSLQGATETQYF
TGTGCCAGCAGCTTACAGGGGGCGACGGAGACCCAGTACTTC
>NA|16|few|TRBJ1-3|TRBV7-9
CASSAPGGSSGNTIYF
TGTGCCAGCAGCGCTCCGGGAGGAAGCTCTGGAAACACCATATATTTT
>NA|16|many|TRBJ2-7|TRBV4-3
CASSHRRGVETYEQYF
TGCGCCAGCAGCCACCGCCGAGGAGTAGAAACCTACGAGCAGTACTTC
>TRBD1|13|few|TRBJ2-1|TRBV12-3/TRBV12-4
CASRQTEQGAQFF
TGTGCCAGCAGACAGACCGAACAGGGGGCCCAGTTCTTC
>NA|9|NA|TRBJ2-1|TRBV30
CAWGKEQFF
TGTGCCTGGGGAAAAGAGCAGTTCTTC
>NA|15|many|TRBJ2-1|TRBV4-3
CASSQEGTVGNEQFF
TGCGCCAGCAGCCAAGAGGGGACCGTGGGCAATGAGCAGTTCTTC
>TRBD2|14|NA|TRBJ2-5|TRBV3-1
CASNIAGEQETQYF
TGTGCCAGCAACATAGCGGGGGAACAAGAGACCCAGTACTTC
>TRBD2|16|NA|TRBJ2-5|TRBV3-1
CASSQVPPWGGETQYF
TGTGCCAGCAGCCAAGTCCCACCCTGGGGGGGTGAGACCCAGTACTTC
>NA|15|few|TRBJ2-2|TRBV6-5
CASRPHLQETGELFF
TGTGCCAGCAGGCCCCACCTACAGGAGACCGGGGAGCTGTTTTTT
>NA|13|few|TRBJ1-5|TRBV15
CARMAVRRQPQHF
TGTGCCCGGATGGCGGTTAGACGGCAGCCCCAGCATTTT
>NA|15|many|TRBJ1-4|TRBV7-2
CASSFQRATNEKLFF
TGTGCCAGCAGCTTCCAACGTGCAACTAATGAAAAACTGTTTTTT
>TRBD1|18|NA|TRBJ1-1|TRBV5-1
CASSLGLRTGQMNTEAFF
TGCGCCAGCAGCTTGGGGCTACGGACAGGACAGATGAACACTGAAGCTTTCTTT
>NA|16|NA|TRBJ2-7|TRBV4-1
CASSQDTAGASYEQYF
TGCGCCAGCAGCCAAGATACGGCAGGTGCCTCCTACGAGCAGTACTTC
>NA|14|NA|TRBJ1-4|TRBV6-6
CASSYSRDNEKLFF
TGTGCCAGCAGTTACTCCAGGGACAATGAAAAACTGTTTTTT
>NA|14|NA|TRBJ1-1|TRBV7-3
CASSLTRVNPEAFF
TGTGCCAGCAGCTTAACGAGGGTTAACCCTGAAGCTTTCTTT
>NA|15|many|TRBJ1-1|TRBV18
CASPYLDKHGTEAFF
TGTGCCAGCCCGTATTTGGACAAACACGGCACTGAAGCTTTCTTT
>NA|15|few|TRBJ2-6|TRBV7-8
CASSSREVGANVLTF
TGTGCCAGCAGCTCTAGGGAAGTTGGGGCCAACGTCCTGACTTTC
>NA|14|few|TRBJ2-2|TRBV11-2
CASSLDRPTGELFF
TGTGCCAGCAGCTTAGATCGCCCCACCGGGGAGCTGTTTTTT
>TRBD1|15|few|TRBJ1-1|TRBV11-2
CASSYVGTGGSEAFF
TGTGCCAGCAGCTACGTCGGGACAGGGGGATCTGAAGCTTTCTTT
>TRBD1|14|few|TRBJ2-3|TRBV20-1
CSASRGGQGDTQYF
TGCAGTGCTAGTCGAGGGGGCCAGGGAGATACGCAGTATTTT
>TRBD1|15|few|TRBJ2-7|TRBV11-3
CASSPKMDRGYEQYF
TGTGCCAGCAGCCCAAAGATGGACAGGGGCTACGAGCAGTACTTC
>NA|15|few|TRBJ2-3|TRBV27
CASSSPTRSTDTQYF
TGTGCCAGCAGTTCACCGACAAGGAGCACAGATACGCAGTATTTT
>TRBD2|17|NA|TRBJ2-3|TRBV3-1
CASSPDPSGGNIDTQYF
TGTGCCAGCAGCCCGGACCCTAGCGGGGGGAACATAGATACGCAGTATTTT
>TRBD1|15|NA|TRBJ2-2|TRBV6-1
CTSNPGQGGTGELFF
TGTACCAGCAACCCGGGACAGGGCGGGACCGGGGAGCTGTTTTTT
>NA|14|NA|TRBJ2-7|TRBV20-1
CSASGRGGSYEQYF
TGCAGTGCTAGTGGTCGTGGGGGGAGCTACGAGCAGTACTTC
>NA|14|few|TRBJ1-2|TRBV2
CASSEEVIMRGYTF
TGTGCCAGCAGTGAAGAAGTAATCATGAGGGGCTACACCTTC
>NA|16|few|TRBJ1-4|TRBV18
CASSLGGGDDNEKLFF
TGTGCCAGCTCACTAGGAGGCGGAGACGATAATGAAAAACTGTTTTTT
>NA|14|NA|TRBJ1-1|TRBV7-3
CASSESGSRTEAFF
TGTGCCAGCAGCGAGTCAGGGAGTCGCACTGAAGCTTTCTTT
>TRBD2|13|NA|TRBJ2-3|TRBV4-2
CASKAGGTDTQYF
TGTGCCAGCAAAGCGGGGGGGACAGATACGCAGTATTTT
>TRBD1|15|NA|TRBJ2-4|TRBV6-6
CASSRDRGAKNIQYF
TGTGCCAGCAGCCGGGACAGGGGGGCCAAAAACATTCAGTACTTC
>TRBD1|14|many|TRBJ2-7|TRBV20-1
CSPRDSRSSYEQYF
TGCAGCCCCCGGGACAGCAGAAGCTCCTACGAGCAGTACTTC
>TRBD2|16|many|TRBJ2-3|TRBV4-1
CASSQVRAGGVDTQYF
TGCGCCAGCAGCCAAGTGAGAGCGGGGGGGGTAGATACGCAGTATTTT
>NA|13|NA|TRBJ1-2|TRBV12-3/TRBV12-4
CASSFGVGDGYTF
TGTGCCAGCAGTTTCGGGGTAGGGGATGGCTACACCTTC
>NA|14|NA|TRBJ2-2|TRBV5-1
CASKAGTAAGELFF
TGCGCCAGCAAGGCCGGGACTGCTGCCGGGGAGCTGTTTTTT
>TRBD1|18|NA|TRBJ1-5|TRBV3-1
CASSQDTGEESSNQPQHF
TGTGCCAGCAGCCAAGATACAGGGGAGGAGTCTAGCAATCAGCCCCAGCATTTT
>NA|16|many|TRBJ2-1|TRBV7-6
CASSLEARGENNEQFF
TGTGCCAGCAGCTTAGAGGCCAGGGGGGAAAACAATGAGCAGTTCTTC
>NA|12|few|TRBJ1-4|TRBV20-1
CSARGSDEKLFF
TGCAGTGCCCGAGGGTCGGATGAAAAACTGTTTTTT
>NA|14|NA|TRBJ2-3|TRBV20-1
CSARPGGAPDTQYF
TGCAGTGCTCGTCCAGGGGGGGCCCCAGATACGCAGTATTTT
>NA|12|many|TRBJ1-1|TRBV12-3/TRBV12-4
CASSLSSREAFF
TGTGCCAGCAGTTTAAGTTCAAGGGAAGCTTTCTTT
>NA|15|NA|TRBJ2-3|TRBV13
CASSLRGPVPDTQYF
TGTGCCAGCAGCTTACGCGGACCCGTCCCAGATACGCAGTATTTT
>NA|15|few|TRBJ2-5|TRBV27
CASSLSPDALETQYF
TGTGCCAGCAGTTTATCCCCGGACGCCCTGGAGACCCAGTACTTC
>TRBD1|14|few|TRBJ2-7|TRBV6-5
CASTRQGGSYEQYF
TGTGCCAGCACCCGACAGGGGGGCTCCTACGAGCAGTACTTC
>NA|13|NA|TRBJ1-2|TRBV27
CASSPDRRYGYTF
TGTGCCAGCAGCCCGGACAGAAGGTATGGCTACACCTTC